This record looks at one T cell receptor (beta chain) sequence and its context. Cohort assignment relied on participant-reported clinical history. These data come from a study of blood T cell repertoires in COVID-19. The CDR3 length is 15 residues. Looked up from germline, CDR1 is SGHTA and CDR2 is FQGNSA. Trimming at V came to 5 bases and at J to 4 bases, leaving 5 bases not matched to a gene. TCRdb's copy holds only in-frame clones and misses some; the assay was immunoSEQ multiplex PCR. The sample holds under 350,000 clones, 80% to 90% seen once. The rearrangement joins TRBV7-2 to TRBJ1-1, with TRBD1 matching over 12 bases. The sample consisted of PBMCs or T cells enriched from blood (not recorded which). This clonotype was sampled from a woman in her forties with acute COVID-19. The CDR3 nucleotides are TGTGCCAGCAGCCGGGACAGGGGGCTAGGCACTGAAGCTTTCTTT. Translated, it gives CASSRDRGLGTEAFF.